The sequence of this T cell receptor beta chain was determined in a study of Tregs in tolerant kidney transplant recipients. Study in general: CD4+CD25+CD127- cells came from approximately 3-day belatacept mixed lymphocyte reactions, some with approximately five-day graft donor restimulation. General study results and limits: Expanding Tregs on activated donor B cells appeared to best identify donor-specific TCRbeta clones. No direct test of biological reproducibility was done here.

In the case of this clone: The antigen remains undetermined.

V gave up 7 bases and J gave up 9 bases; unmatched junction bases: 13. The CDR3 consists of 14 residues. Looked up from germline, CDR1 is SGDLS and CDR2 is YYNGEE. Here immunoSEQ multiplex PCR was the method, and the copy in TCRdb shows in-frame clones only, minus some. The sample includes about 44,000 clones, about 95% of them seen just once. Sample: Tregs from blood cultured with allogeneic cells. The receptor was isolated from a human donor in good health. V gene TRBV9 combines with J gene TRBJ2-1; 7 positions match TRBD2. The chain's CDR3 is CASESRAGTAEQFF. CDR3 nucleotides: TGTGCCAGCGAGAGTCGAGCGGGGACGGCTGAGCAGTTCTTC.